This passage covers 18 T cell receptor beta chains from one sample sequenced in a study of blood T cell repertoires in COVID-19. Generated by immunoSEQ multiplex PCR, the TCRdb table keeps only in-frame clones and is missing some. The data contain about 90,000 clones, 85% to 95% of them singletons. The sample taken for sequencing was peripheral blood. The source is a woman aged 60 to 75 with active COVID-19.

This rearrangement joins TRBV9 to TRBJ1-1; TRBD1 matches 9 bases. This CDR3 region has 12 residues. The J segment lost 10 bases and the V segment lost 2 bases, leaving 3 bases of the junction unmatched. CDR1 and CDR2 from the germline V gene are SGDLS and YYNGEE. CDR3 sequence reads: CASSVVGQGAFF. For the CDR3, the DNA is TGTGCCAGCAGCGTTGTGGGACAGGGAGCTTTCTTT.

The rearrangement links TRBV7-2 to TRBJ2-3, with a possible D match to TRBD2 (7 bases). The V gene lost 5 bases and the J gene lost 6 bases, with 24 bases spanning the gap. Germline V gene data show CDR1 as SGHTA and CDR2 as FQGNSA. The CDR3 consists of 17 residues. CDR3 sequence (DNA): TGTGCCAGCAGCCCCCAGCCCCGGGGGGCCAGAGGGGATACGCAGTATTTT. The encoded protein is CASSPQPRGARGDTQYF.

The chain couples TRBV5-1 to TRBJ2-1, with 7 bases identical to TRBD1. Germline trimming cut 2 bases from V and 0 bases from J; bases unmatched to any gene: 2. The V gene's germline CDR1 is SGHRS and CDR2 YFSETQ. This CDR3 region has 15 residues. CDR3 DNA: TGCGCCAGCAGCTTACAGGGGAGCTCCTACAATGAGCAGTTCTTC. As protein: CASSLQGSSYNEQFF.

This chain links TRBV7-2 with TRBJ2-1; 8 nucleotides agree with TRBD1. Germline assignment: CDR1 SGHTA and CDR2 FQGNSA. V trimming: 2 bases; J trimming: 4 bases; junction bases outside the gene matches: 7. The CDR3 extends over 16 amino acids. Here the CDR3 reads CASSLSVTGAYNEQFF. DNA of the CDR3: TGTGCCAGCAGCTTATCAGTGACAGGGGCTTACAATGAGCAGTTCTTC.

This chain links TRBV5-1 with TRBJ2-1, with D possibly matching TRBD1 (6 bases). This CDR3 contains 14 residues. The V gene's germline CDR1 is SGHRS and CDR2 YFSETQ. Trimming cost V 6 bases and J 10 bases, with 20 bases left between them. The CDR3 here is CASNLGHLSGEQFF. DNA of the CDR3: TGCGCCAGCAACCTGGGACATTTATCTGGGGAGCAGTTCTTC.

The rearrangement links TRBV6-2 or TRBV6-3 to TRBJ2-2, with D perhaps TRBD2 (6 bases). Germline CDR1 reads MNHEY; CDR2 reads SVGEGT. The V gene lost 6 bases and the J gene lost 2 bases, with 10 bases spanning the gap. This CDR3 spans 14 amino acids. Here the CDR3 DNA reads TGTGCCAGCAGCCGGGACTTTAACACCGGGGAGCTGTTTTTT. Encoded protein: CASSRDFNTGELFF.

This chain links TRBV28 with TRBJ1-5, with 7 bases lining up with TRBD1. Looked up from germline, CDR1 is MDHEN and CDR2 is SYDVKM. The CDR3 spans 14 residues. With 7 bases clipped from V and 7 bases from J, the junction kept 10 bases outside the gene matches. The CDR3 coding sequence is TGTGCCAGCATCCCAACAGGGGTTGGGCAGCCCCAGCATTTT. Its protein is CASIPTGVGQPQHF. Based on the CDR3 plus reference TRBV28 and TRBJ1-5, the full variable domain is DVKVTQSSRYLVKRTGEKVFLECVQDMDHENMFWYRQDPGLGLRLIYFSYDVKMKEKGDIPEGYSVSREKKERFSLILESASTNQTSMYLCASIPTGVGQPQHFGDGTRLSIL.

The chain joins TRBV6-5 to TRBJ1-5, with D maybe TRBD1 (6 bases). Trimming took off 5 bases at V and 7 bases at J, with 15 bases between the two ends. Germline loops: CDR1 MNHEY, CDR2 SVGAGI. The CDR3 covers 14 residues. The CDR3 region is CASSRGGGIQPQHF. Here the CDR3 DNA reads TGTGCCAGCAGTCGCGGGGGGGGCATACAGCCCCAGCATTTT.

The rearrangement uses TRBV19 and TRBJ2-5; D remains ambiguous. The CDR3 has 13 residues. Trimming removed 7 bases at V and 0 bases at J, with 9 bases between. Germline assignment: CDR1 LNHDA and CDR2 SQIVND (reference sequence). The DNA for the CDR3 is TGTGCCAGTACCCATCGGGACCAAGAGACCCAGTACTTC. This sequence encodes CASTHRDQETQYF.

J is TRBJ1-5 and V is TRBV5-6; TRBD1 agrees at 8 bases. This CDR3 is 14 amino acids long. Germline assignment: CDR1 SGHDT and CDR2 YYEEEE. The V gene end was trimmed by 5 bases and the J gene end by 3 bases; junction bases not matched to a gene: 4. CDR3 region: CASSTGGFNQPQHF. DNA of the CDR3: TGTGCCAGCAGTACAGGGGGTTTCAATCAGCCCCAGCATTTT.

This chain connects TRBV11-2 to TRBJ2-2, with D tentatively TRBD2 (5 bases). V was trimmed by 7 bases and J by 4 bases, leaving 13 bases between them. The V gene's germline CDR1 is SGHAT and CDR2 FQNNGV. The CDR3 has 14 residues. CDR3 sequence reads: CASNVLGSTGELFF. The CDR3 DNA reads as TGTGCCAGCAACGTCTTGGGGAGCACCGGGGAGCTGTTTTTT.

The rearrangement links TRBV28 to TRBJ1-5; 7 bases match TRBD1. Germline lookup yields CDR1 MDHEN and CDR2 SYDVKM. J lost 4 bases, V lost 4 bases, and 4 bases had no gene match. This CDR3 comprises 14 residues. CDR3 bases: TGTGCCAGCAGTTCCCCGGGACAGAATCAGCCCCAGCATTTT. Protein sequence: CASSSPGQNQPQHF.

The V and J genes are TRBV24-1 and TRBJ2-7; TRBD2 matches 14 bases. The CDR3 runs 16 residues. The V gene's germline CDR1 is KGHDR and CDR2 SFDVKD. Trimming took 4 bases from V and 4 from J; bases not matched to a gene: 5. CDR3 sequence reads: CATSDSTSGRVYEQYF. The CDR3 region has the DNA TGTGCCACCAGTGACTCGACTAGCGGGAGGGTTTACGAGCAGTACTTC.

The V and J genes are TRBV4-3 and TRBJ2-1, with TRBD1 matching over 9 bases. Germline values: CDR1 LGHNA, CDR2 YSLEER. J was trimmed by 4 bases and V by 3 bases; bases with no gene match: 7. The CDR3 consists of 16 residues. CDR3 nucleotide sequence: TGCGCCAGCAGCCAGGACAGGGGTGGTGGATACAATGAGCAGTTCTTC. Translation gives CASSQDRGGGYNEQFF.

The CDR3 nucleotides read TGTGCCAGCCAGGGACAGGGGGACACTGAAGCTTTCTTT. Its translation: CASQGQGDTEAFF. The J gene is TRBJ1-1, the V gene TRBV18; TRBD1 agrees at 11 bases. The CDR3 has 13 residues. V was pared by 8 bases and J by 3 bases, with 2 bases of the junction left unmatched. Germline values: CDR1 KGHSH, CDR2 LQKENI.

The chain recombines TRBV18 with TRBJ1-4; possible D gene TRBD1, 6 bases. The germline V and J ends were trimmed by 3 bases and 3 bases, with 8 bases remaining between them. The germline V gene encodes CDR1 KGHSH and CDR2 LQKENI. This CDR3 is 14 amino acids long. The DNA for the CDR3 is TGTGCCAGCTCACCGAGGGGGTCTAATGAAAAACTGTTTTTT. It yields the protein CASSPRGSNEKLFF.

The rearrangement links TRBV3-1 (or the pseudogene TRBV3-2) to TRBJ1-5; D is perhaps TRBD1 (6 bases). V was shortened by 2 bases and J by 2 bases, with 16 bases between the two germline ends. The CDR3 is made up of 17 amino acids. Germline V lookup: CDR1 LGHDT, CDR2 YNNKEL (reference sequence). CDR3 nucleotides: TGTGCCAGCAGCCAATCGAACAGGGACGGGGGCAATCAGCCCCAGCATTTT. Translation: CASSQSNRDGGNQPQHF.

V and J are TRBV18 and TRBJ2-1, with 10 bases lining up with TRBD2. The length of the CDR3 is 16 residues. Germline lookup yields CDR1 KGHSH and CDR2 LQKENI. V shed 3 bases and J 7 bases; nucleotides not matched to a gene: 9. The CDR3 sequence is CASSPDSGRAGNEQFF. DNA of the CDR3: TGTGCCAGCTCACCCGACAGCGGGAGGGCAGGGAATGAGCAGTTCTTC.